A single sample is the source of the 14 T cell receptor beta chains below, sequenced in a study of chemoradiotherapy in HPV16-positive cancers. The method was immunoSEQ multiplex PCR; TCRdb's version includes in-frame clones alone and lacks a portion of them. The table has 20,000 to 25,000 clones, around nine tenths seen once; the top ten hold just under 6%. Sequencing was performed on blood, taken from a patient who underwent chemoradiotherapy. These receptors were obtained from a human donor with HPV-associated anogenital cancer.

The chain combines TRBV14 with TRBJ2-1, with D perhaps TRBD2 (5 bases). There are 15 residues in the CDR3. CDR1 is SGHDN and CDR2 is FVKESK in the germline V gene. Trimming pared 3 bases from V and 0 bases from J, leaving 9 bases between. The CDR3 DNA reads TGTGCCAGCAGCCATCTTGGAGGCTCCTACAATGAGCAGTTCTTC. Its translation is CASSHLGGSYNEQFF.

V and J are TRBV18 and TRBJ2-5; D call uncertain. This CDR3 has 13 amino acids. V was clipped by 1 base and J by 9 bases, with 12 bases between them. Germline assignment: CDR1 KGHSH and CDR2 LQKENI. In DNA form, the CDR3 reads TGTGCCAGCTCACCACAACCCGATTGGGCCCAGTACTTC. This gives the protein CASSPQPDWAQYF.

There are a few counts of this clone. The rearrangement uses TRBV5-1 and TRBJ1-1; D might be TRBD1 (5 bases). The germline V gene has CDR1 SGHRS and CDR2 YFSETQ. The V end was cut by 5 bases, the J end by 1 base, with 12 bases between. This CDR3 is built from 14 residues. CDR3 loop: CASRGVQQNTEAFF. The CDR3 DNA reads as TGCGCCAGCAGGGGGGTGCAGCAGAACACTGAAGCTTTCTTT.

The V gene is TRBV19, the J gene TRBJ2-5; D assignment may be TRBD1 or TRBD2 (6 bases each). V lost 4 bases to trimming and J lost 4 bases, with 7 bases between them. The CDR3 is made up of 12 amino acids. Germline assignment: CDR1 LNHDA and CDR2 SQIVND (reference sequence). The CDR3 loop is CASSTGAETQYF. The DNA of the CDR3 is TGTGCCAGTAGTACGGGGGCAGAGACCCAGTACTTC.

The chain employs TRBV9 and TRBJ1-5; 12 bases align to TRBD1. The V gene's germline CDR1 is SGDLS and CDR2 YYNGEE. Trimming at V came to 4 bases and at J to 5 bases, leaving 7 bases not matched to a gene. This CDR3 comprises 16 residues. CDR3 coding DNA: TGTGCCAGCAGCCCCGGGACAGGGGGCGCATATCAGCCCCAGCATTTT. Protein: CASSPGTGGAYQPQHF.

The gene calls are TRBV14 and TRBJ1-3; the D is unclear. This CDR3 spans 13 amino acids. The germline V gene has CDR1 SGHDN and CDR2 FVKESK. Trimming cost V 3 bases and J 0 bases, with 3 bases left between them. The CDR3 DNA reads TGTGCCAGCAGCCAGTTCTCTGGAAACACCATATATTTT. This encodes CASSQFSGNTIYF. The whole variable domain, filled in from reference TRBV14 and TRBJ1-3, reads EAGVTQFPSHSVIEKGQTVTLRCDPISGHDNLYWYRRVMGKEIKFLLHFVKESKQDESGMPNNRFLAERTGGTYSTLKVQPAELEDSGVYFCASSQFSGNTIYFGEGSWLTVV.

The gene calls are TRBV6-5 and TRBJ1-2, with TRBD1 as a possible D gene (5 bases). V was shortened by 2 bases and J by 7 bases, with 5 bases between the two germline ends. This CDR3 is 11 amino acids long. The germline V gene has CDR1 MNHEY and CDR2 SVGAGI. The CDR3 protein is CASSYGGGYTF. CDR3 in DNA: TGTGCCAGCAGTTACGGGGGTGGCTACACCTTC.

Details on this clone: The same CDR3 also results from other DNA sequences found in this sample. The V gene is TRBV6-5, the J gene TRBJ1-2; D not resolved. V dropped 0 bases and J dropped 1 base, with 6 bases sitting between them. The CDR3 consists of 14 residues. Looked up from germline, CDR1 is MNHEY and CDR2 is SVGAGI. The CDR3 coding sequence is TGTGCCAGCAGTTACTCGGGAGGTAACTATGGCTACACCTTC. It encodes CASSYSGGNYGYTF.

This chain links TRBV5-1 with TRBJ1-1; 7 bases map to TRBD1. The CDR3 contains 15 residues. V was clipped by 4 bases and J by 6 bases; unmatched bases: 12. From germline, CDR1 is SGHRS and CDR2 YFSETQ. The CDR3, as DNA: TGCGCCAGCAGCCCACAGGGGAAATCACTCGCTGAAGCTTTCTTT. Translation: CASSPQGKSLAEAFF.

The count of this clone is one. V usage is TRBV5-6 and J usage is TRBJ2-5; 7 bases align to TRBD1. CDR3 length: 16 residues. Per germline, CDR1 SGHDT and CDR2 YYEEEE. After removal of 0 bases from V and 6 bases from J, the junction contained 11 bases not matched to a gene. CDR3 DNA: TGTGCCAGCAGCTTGGATGGGATGACAGGGATTAAGACCCAGTACTTC. As protein: CASSLDGMTGIKTQYF.

This chain joins TRBV28 and TRBJ2-3; TRBD1 is a possible D gene (5 bases). The CDR3 is 14 residues long. V was clipped by 3 bases and J by 5 bases, with 12 bases between them. Per the germline V gene, CDR1 is MDHEN and CDR2 is SYDVKM. The CDR3 here is CASSFRQTVDTQYF. For the CDR3, the DNA is TGTGCCAGCAGTTTTAGACAGACGGTAGATACGCAGTATTTT.

The chain has TRBV5-1 and TRBJ2-3; the D is unclear. Germline CDR1 and CDR2: SGHRS and YFSETQ. V lost 10 bases and J 0 bases, leaving 18 bases between the germline ends. CDR3 size: 15 residues. CDR3 amino acids: CASTPIAASTDTQYF. The CDR3 bases are TGCGCCTCGACCCCCATCGCGGCTAGCACAGATACGCAGTATTTT.

This chain joins TRBV30 and TRBJ2-2; D unclear. Trimming cost V 3 bases and J 4 bases, with 6 bases left between them. Germline V gives CDR1 GTSNPN, CDR2 SVGIG (reference sequence). This CDR3 spans 12 amino acids. The CDR3 DNA sequence: TGTGCCTGGAGGTACGGCACCGGGGAGCTGTTTTTT. It translates to CAWRYGTGELFF.

This clone was seen just once. This rearrangement joins TRBV5-4 to TRBJ2-3; 10 bases align to TRBD2. The V and J ends lost 7 bases and 7 bases, in that order; junction bases with no gene match: 12. The CDR3 runs to 15 residues. Germline CDR1 SGHNT, CDR2 YYREEE (reference sequence). DNA for the CDR3: TGTGCCAGCGGGAGTGGAGCGGGGGGGCCTCATACGCAGTATTTT. It encodes CASGSGAGGPHTQYF.